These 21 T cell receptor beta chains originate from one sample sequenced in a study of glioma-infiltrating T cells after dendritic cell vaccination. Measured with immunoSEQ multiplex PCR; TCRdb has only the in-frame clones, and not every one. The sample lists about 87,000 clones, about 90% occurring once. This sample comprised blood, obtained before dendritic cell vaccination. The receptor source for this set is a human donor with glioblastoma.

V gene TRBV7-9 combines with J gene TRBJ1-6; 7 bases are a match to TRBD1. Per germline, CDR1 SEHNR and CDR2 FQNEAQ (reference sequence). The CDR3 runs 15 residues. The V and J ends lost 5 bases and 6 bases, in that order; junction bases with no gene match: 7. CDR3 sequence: CASSTMGQSNSPLHF. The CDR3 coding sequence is TGTGCCAGCAGCACGATGGGACAGAGTAATTCACCCCTCCACTTT.

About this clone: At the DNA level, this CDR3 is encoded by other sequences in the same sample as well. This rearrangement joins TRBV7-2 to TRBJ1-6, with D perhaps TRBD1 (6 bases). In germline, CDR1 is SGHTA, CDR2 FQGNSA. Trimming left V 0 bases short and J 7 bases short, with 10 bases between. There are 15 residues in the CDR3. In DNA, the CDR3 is TGTGCCAGCAGCTTAGCGTGGCAGGGGAATTCACCCCTCCACTTT. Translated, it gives CASSLAWQGNSPLHF.

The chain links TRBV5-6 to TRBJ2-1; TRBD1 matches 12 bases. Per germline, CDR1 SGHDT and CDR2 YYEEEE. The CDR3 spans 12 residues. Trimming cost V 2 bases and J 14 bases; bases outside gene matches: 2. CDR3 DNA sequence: TGTGCCAGCAGCTTCGGGACAGGGGGCGAGTTCTTC. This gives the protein CASSFGTGGEFF. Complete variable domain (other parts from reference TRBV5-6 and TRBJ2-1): DAGVTQSPTHLIKTRGQQVTLRCSPKSGHDTVSWYQQALGQGPQFIFQYYEEEERQRGNFPDRFSGHQFPNYSSELNVNALLLGDSALYLCASSFGTGGEFFGPGTRLTVL.

This CDR3 is CASSPRGMSSYEQYF. The CDR3 DNA follows: TGTGCCAGCAGCCCCAGGGGGATGAGCTCCTACGAGCAGTACTTC. The chain uses TRBV5-8 and TRBJ2-5; 7 bases are shared with TRBD1. The end of the DNA is better explained by TRBJ2-7, so the J call may be wrong. The CDR3 consists of 15 residues. Germline CDR1 is SGHTS and CDR2 is YDEGEE.

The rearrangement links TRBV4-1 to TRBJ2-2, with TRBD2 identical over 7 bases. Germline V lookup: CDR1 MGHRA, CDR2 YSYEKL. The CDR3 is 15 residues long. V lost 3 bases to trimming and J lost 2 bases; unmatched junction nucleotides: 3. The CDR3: CASSHPSGNTGELFF. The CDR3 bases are TGCGCCAGCAGCCATCCTAGCGGTAACACCGGGGAGCTGTTTTTT.

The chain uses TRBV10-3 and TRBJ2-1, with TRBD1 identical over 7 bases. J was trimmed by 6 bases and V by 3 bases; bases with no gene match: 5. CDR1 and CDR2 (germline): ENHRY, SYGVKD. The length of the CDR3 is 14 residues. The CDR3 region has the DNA TGTGCCATCAGTGAAGGGACAGCCAGCAATGAGCAGTTCTTC. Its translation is CAISEGTASNEQFF.

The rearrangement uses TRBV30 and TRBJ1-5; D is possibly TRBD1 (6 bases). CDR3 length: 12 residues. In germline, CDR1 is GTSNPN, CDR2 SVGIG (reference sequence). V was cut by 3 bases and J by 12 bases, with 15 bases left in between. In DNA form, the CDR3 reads TGTGCCTGGAGCTTAAATACAGGGAACCAGCATTTT. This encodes CAWSLNTGNQHF.

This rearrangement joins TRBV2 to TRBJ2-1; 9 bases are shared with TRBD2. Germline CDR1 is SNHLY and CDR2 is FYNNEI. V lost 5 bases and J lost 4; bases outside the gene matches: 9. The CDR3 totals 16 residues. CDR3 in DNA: TGTGCCAGCAGTAGGGTTAGACTAGCGGTTTACAATGAGCAGTTCTTC. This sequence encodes CASSRVRLAVYNEQFF.

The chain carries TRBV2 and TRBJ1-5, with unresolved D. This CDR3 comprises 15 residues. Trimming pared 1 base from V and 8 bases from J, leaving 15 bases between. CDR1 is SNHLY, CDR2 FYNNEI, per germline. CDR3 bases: TGTGCCAGCAGTGAAGAACAGTCTACCTACAAGCCCCAGCATTTT. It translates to CASSEEQSTYKPQHF.

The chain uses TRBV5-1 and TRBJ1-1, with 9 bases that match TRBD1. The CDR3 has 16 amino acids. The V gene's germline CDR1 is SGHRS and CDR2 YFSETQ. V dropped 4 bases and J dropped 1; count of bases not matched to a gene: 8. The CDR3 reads CASSPQPGQGNTEAFF. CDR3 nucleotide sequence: TGCGCCAGCAGCCCCCAGCCGGGACAGGGGAACACTGAAGCTTTCTTT.

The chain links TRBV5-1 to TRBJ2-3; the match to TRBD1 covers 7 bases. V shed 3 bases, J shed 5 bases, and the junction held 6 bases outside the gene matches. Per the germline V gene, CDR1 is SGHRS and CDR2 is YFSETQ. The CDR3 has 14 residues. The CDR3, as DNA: TGCGCCAGCAGCTCCCCCGACAGGGAAGATACGCAGTATTTT. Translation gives CASSSPDREDTQYF.

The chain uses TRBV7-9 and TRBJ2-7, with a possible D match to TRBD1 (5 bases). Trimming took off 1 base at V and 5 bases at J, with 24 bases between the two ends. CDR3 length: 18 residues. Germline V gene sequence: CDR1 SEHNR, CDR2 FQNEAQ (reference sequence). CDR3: CASSLGVSWAGIRNEQYF. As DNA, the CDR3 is TGTGCCAGCAGCTTAGGTGTTTCTTGGGCAGGGATCAGGAACGAGCAGTACTTC.

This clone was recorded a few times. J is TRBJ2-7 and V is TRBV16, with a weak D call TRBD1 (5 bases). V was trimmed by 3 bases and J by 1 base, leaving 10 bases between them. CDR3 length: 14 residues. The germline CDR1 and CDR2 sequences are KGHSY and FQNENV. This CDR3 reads CASSHHKGSYEQYF. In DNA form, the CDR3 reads TGTGCCAGCAGCCATCACAAGGGGTCCTACGAGCAGTACTTC. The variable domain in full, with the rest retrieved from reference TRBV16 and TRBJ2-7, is GEEVAQTPKHLVRGEGQKAKLYCAPIKGHSYVFWYQQVLKNEFKFLISFQNENVFDETGMPKERFSAKCLPNSPCSLEIQATKLEDSAVYFCASSHHKGSYEQYFGPGTRLTVT.

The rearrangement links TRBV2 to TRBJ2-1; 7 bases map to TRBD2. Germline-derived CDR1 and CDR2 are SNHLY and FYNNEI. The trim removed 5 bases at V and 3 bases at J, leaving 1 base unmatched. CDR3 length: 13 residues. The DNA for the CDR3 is TGTGCCAGCAGTAGCGGGATCTACAATGAGCAGTTCTTC. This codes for CASSSGIYNEQFF. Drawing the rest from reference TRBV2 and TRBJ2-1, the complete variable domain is EPEVTQTPSHQVTQMGQEVILRCVPISNHLYFYWYRQILGQKVEFLVSFYNNEISEKSEIFDDQFSVERPDGSNFTLKIRSTKLEDSAMYFCASSSGIYNEQFFGPGTRLTVL.

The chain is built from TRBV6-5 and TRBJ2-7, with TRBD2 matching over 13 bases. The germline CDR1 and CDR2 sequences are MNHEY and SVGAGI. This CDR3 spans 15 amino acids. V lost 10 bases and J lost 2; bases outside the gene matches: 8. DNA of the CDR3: TGTGCCACTTCTTTCGGGACTAGCGGGACCTACGAGCAGTACTTC. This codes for CATSFGTSGTYEQYF.

Here the CDR3 reads CASRPGQGLAEAFF. The CDR3 DNA reads TGTGCCAGCAGACCAGGACAGGGGCTCGCTGAAGCTTTCTTT. The V call is TRBV5-5, the J call TRBJ1-1; TRBD1 aligns across 9 bases. The germline V gene encodes CDR1 SGHKS and CDR2 YYEKEE (reference sequence). V lost 5 bases, J lost 6 bases, and 8 bases stayed unmatched. The CDR3 length is 14 residues.

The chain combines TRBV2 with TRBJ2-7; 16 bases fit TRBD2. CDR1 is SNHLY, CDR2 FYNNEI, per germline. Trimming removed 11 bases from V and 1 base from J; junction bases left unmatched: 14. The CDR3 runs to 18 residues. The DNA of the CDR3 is TGTGCCGGAACACCGGGACTAGCGGGGGGGCCCGATTCCTACGAGCAGTACTTC. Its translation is CAGTPGLAGGPDSYEQYF.

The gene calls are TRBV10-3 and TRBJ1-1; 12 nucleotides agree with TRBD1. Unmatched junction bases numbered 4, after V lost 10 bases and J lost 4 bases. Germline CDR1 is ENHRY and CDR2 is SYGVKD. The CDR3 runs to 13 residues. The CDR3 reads CATGTGGGTEAFF. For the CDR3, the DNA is TGTGCCACCGGGACAGGGGGCGGCACTGAAGCTTTCTTT.

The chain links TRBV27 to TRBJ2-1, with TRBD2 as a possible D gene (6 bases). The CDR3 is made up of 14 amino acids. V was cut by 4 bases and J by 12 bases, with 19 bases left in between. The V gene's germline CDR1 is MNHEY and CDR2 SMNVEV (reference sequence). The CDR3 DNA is TGTGCCAGCAGTTCCTCGGGACTCCTAAGTGTGCAGTTCTTC. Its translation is CASSSSGLLSVQFF.

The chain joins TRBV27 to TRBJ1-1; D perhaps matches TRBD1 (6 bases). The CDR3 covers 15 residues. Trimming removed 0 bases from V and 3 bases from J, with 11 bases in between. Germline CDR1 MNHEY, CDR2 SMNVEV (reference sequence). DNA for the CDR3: TGTGCCAGCAGTTTATCGGCAGGGGTAGACACTGAAGCTTTCTTT. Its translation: CASSLSAGVDTEAFF.

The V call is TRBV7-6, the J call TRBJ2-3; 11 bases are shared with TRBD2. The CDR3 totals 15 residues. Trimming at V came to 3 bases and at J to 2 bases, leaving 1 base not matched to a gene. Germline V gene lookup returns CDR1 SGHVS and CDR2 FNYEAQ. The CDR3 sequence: CASSFSGGVTDTQYF. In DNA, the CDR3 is TGTGCCAGCAGCTTTAGCGGGGGGGTCACAGATACGCAGTATTTT.